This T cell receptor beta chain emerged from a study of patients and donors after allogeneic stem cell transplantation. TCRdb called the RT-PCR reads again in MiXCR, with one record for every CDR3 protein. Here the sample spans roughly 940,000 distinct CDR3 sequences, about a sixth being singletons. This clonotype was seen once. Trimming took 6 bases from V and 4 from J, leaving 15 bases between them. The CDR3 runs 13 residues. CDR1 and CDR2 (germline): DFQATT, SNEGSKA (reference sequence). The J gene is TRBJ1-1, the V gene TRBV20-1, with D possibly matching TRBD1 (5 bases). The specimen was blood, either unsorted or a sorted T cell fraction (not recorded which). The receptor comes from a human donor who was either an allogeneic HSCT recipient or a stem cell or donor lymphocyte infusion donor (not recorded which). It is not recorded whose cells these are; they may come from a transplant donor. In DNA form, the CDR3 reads TGCAGTGCCGCCTCGGGGGGTATCACTGAAGCTTTCTTT. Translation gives CSAASGGITEAFF.